This TCR beta chain was retrieved from a study of blood T cell repertoires in COVID-19. Study in general: Samples representing acute and convalescent COVID-19 were sourced from the United States, Italy and Spain. Nucleic acid was either cDNA or gDNA, and it came from T cells, B-cell-depleted T cells, or PBMCs.

V shed 1 base and J shed 7 bases, with 11 bases lying between them. The CDR3 length is 12 residues. Per germline, CDR1 SQVTM and CDR2 ANQGSEA. Authors' analysis steps: Reference gene primer amplification yielded estimated nucleated cell counts. The method was immunoSEQ multiplex PCR; TCRdb's version includes in-frame clones alone and lacks a portion of them. That table is the source of V, J and clone size, and D and trimming were worked out from the DNA. This table holds a few hundred thousand clones, roughly 90% found once. This rearrangement joins TRBV29-1 to TRBJ2-7; D perhaps matches TRBD2 (5 bases). Material: peripheral blood. This receptor was taken from a man between 18 and 29 years old who had recovered from COVID-19. For the CDR3, the DNA is TGCAGCGTTGAAGTCGGCCCGGGGGAGCAGTACTTC. This translates into CSVEVGPGEQYF.